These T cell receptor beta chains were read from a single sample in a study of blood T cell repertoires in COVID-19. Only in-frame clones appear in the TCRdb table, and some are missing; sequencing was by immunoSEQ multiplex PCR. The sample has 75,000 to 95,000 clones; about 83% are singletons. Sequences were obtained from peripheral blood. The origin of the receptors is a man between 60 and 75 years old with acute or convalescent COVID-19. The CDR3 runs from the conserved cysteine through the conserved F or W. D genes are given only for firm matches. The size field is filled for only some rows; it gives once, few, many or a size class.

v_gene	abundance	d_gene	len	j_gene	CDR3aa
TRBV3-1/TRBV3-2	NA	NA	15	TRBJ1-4	CASSPLDRLGEKLFF
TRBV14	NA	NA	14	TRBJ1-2	CASSRQGIGYGYTF
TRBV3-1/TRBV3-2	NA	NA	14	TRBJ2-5	CASSLIDRQETQYF
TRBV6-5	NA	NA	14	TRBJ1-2	CASSYSTGNYGYTF
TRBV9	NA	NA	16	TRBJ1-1	CASSMWAGRKNTEAFF
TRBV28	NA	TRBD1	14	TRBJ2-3	CASRRTGATDTQYF
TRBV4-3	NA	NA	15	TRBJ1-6	CASSQERVYNSPLHF
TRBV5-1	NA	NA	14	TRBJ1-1	CASSLGGGRGEAFF
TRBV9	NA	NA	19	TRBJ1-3	CASSATGGAQSFSGNTIYF
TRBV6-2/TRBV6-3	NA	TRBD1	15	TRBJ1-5	CASSSVGGGNQPQHF
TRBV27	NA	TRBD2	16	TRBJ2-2	CASGPGGGKNTGELFF
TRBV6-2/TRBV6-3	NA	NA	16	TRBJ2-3	CASSPWSGYGPDTQYF
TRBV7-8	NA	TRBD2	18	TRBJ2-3	CASSKTQRLAIRTDTQYF
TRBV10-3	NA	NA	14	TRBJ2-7	CAISESLQTYEQYF
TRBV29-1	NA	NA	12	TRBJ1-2	CSVEGGRGGYTF
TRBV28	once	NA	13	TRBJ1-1	CASRYGGGTEAFF
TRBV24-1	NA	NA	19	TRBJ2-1	CATSDEGNTLVDSYNEQFF
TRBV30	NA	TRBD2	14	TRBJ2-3	CAWSTIGGTDTQYF
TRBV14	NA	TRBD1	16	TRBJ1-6	CASSLLSTGLNSPLHF
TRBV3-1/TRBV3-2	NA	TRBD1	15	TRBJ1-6	CASSQEGTGISPLHF
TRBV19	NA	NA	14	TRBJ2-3	CASSPVISTDTQYF
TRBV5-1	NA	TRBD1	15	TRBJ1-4	CASVPGQSSNEKLFF
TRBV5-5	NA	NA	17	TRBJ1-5	CASSLWLGQYSNQPQHF
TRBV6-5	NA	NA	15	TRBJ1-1	CASSYPRGAGPEAFF
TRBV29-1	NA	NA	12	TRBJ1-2	CSVGSRDYGYTF
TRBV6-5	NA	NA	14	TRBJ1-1	CASSFSALNTEAFF
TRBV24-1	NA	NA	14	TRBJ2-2	CATSQGINTGELFF
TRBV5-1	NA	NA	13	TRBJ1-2	CASSLDRPYGYTF
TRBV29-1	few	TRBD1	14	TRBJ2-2	CSVEKGAGTGELFF
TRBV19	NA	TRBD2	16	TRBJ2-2	CASSFGRVANTGELFF
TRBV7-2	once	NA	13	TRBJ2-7	CASSLGPSYEQYF
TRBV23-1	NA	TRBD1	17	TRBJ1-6	CASRPGERGPLGSPLHF
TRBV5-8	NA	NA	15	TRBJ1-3	CASSVRGIAGNTIYF
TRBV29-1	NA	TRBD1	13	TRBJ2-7	CSVAEGGEYEQYF
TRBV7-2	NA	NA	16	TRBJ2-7	CASSLGMGGAGYEQYF
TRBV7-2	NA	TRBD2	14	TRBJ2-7	CASSLGLAGGWPNF
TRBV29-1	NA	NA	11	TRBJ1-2	CSVVSGYGYTF
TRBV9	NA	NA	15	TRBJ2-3	CASSVVGDRTDTQYF
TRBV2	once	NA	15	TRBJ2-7	CASTDRDGGSYEQYF
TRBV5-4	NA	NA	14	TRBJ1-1	CASSLDWTATEAFF
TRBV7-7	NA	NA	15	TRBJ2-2	CASSLTGTGTGELFF
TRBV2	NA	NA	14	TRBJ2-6	CANDQGPGANVLTF